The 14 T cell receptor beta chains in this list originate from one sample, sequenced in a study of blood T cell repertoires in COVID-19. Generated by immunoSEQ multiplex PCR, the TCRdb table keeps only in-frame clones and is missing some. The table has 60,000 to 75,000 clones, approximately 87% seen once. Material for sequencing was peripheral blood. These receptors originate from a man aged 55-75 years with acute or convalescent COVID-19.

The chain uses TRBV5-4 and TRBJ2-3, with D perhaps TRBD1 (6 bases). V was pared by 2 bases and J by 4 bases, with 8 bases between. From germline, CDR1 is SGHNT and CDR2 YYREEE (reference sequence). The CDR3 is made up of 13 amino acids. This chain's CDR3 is CASSFEGADTQYF. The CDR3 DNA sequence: TGTGCCAGCAGCTTTGAGGGGGCAGATACGCAGTATTTT.

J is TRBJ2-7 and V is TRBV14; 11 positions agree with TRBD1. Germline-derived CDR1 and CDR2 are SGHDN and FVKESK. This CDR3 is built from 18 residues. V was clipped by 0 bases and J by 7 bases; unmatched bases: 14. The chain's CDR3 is CASSQDRWVGQGAYEQYF. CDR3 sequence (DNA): TGTGCCAGCAGCCAAGACAGATGGGTCGGACAGGGGGCTTATGAGCAGTACTTC.

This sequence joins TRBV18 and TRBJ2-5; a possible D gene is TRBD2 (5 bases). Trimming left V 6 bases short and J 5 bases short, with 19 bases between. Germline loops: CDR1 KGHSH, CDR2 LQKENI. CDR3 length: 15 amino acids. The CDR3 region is CASSLLGLSSETQYF. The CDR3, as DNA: TGTGCCAGCTCCCTACTAGGGCTCTCGTCCGAGACCCAGTACTTC.

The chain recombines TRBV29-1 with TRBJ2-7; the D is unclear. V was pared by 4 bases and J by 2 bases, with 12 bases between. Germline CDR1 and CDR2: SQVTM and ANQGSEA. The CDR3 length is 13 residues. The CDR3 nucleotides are TGCAGCGTTGTAGAACACAGAACCTACGAGCAGTACTTC. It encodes CSVVEHRTYEQYF.

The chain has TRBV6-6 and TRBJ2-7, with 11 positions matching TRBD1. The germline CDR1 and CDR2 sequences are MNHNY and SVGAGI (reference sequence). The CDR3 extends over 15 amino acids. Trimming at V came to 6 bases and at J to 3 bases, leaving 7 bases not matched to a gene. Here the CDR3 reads CASSDGQGALYEQYF. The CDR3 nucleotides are TGTGCCAGCAGCGACGGACAGGGGGCCCTCTACGAGCAGTACTTC.

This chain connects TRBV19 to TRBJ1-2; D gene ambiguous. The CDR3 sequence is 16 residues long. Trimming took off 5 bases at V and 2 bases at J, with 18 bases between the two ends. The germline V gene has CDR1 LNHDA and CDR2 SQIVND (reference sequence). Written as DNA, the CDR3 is TGTGCCAGTAGTCCTCGGTCGGGAGGCCTAAACTATGGCTACACCTTC. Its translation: CASSPRSGGLNYGYTF.

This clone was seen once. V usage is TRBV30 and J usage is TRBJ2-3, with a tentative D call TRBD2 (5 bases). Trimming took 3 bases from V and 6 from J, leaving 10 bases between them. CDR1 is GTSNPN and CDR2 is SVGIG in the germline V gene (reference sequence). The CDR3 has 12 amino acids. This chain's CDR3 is CAWSFSADTQYF. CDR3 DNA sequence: TGTGCCTGGAGCTTTAGCGCCGATACGCAGTATTTT.

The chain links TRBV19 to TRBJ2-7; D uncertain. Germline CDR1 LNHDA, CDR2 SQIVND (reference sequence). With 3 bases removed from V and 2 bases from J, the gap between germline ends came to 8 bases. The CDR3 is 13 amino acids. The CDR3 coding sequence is TGTGCCAGTAGTATGAGAGCCCCCTACGAGCAGTACTTC. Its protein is CASSMRAPYEQYF.

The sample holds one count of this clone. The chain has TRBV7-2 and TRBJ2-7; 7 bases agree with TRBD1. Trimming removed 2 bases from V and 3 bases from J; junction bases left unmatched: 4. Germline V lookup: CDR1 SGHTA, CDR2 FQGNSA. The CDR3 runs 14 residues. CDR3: CASSLRQGFYEQYF. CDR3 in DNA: TGTGCCAGCAGCTTAAGACAGGGTTTCTACGAGCAGTACTTC.

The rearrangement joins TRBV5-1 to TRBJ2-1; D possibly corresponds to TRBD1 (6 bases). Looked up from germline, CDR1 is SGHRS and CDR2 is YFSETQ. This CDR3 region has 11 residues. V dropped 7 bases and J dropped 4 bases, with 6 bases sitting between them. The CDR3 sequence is CASGQYNEQFF. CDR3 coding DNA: TGCGCCAGCGGACAGTACAATGAGCAGTTCTTC.

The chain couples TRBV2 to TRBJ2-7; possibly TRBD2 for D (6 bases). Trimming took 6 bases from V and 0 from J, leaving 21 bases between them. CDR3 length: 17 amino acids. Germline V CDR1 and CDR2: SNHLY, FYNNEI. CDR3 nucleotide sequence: TGTGCCAGCAGCAGATACCGGGACTCCAGGAGCTCCTACGAGCAGTACTTC. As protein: CASSRYRDSRSSYEQYF.

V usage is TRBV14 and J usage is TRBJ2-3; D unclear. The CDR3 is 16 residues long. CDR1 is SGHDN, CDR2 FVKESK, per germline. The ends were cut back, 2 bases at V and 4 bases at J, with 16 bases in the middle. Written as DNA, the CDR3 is TGTGCCAGCAGCCAAACGGTCGGGTGGTTCCCAGATACGCAGTATTTT. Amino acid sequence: CASSQTVGWFPDTQYF.

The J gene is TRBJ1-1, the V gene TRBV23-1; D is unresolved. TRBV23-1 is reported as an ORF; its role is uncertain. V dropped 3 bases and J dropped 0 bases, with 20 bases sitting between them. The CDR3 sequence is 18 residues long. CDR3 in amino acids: CASSHPLEEVSVNTEAFF. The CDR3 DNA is TGCGCCAGCAGTCACCCCCTAGAGGAAGTTAGTGTGAACACTGAAGCTTTCTTT.

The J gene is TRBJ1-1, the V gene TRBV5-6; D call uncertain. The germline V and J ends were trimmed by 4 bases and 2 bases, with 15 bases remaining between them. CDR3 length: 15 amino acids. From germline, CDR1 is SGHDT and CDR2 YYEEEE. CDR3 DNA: TGTGCCAGCAGCCCCGTAGGGAGTGGCAACACTGAAGCTTTCTTT. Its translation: CASSPVGSGNTEAFF.